This is a list of T cell receptor beta chains from one sample in a study of blood T cells in healthy people across ages. MiXCR, run by TCRdb on the 5' RACE reads, gives a single entry per CDR3 protein. The table includes approximately 790,000 distinct CDR3 sequences, approximately 65% detected once. Input material: blood. These receptors were taken from a man aged 25-40 years in good health. CDR3s include the opening cysteine and the closing phenylalanine or tryptophan. The order of the fields is J gene, D gene, clone size, V gene, CDR3 DNA, CDR3 protein. The D gene is left open where the match is weak. The size entry is marked missing in some rows and otherwise reads once, few, many or a size class.

j_gene: TRBJ2-7
d_gene: .
abundance: .
v_gene: TRBV5-6
CDR3nt: TGTGCCAGCCATAAACAGAACTCCTACGAGCAGTACTTC
CDR3aa: CASHKQNSYEQYF

j_gene: TRBJ1-5
d_gene: .
abundance: .
v_gene: TRBV4-3
CDR3nt: TGTGCCAGCAGCCAAGATTTGGGGGGCAATCAGCCCCAGCATTTT
CDR3aa: CASSQDLGGNQPQHF

j_gene: TRBJ2-5
d_gene: .
abundance: .
v_gene: TRBV29-1
CDR3nt: TGCAGCGTGCAGACGGGTGCGGGGGAGACCCAGTACTTC
CDR3aa: CSVQTGAGETQYF

j_gene: TRBJ2-1
d_gene: .
abundance: once
v_gene: TRBV6-6
CDR3nt: TGTGCCAGCAGTTCAGTAAACAATGAGCAGTTCTTC
CDR3aa: CASSSVNNEQFF

j_gene: TRBJ2-1
d_gene: TRBD2
abundance: .
v_gene: TRBV20-1
CDR3nt: TGCAGTGCTGGTGGGACTAGCAAGAGGAATGAGCAGTTCTTC
CDR3aa: CSAGGTSKRNEQFF

j_gene: TRBJ2-7
d_gene: TRBD1
abundance: .
v_gene: TRBV4-2
CDR3nt: TGTGCCAGCAGCCAAGTGGGACAGGGCGGAGACGAGCAGTACTTC
CDR3aa: CASSQVGQGGDEQYF

j_gene: TRBJ2-1
d_gene: .
abundance: .
v_gene: TRBV5-1
CDR3nt: TGCGCCAGCAGCTTGTACTCCTTATACGAGCAGTTCTTC
CDR3aa: CASSLYSLYEQFF

j_gene: TRBJ2-1
d_gene: TRBD2
abundance: .
v_gene: TRBV20-1
CDR3nt: TGCAGTGCTCTCCGTACCCTAGCGGGGTACAATGAGCAGTTCTTC
CDR3aa: CSALRTLAGYNEQFF

j_gene: TRBJ2-7
d_gene: .
abundance: .
v_gene: TRBV4-3
CDR3nt: TGCGCCAGCAGCCAATACCCGGGCGCTTACGAGCAGTACTTC
CDR3aa: CASSQYPGAYEQYF

j_gene: TRBJ2-7
d_gene: TRBD1
abundance: few
v_gene: TRBV6-1
CDR3nt: TGTGCCAGCAGGATCGGGACAGCGGCCTACGAGCAGTACTTC
CDR3aa: CASRIGTAAYEQYF

j_gene: TRBJ2-7
d_gene: .
abundance: few
v_gene: TRBV27
CDR3nt: TGTGCCAGCAGTTTACCCTCGGCCGAGCAGTACTTC
CDR3aa: CASSLPSAEQYF

j_gene: TRBJ2-5
d_gene: TRBD2
abundance: few
v_gene: TRBV5-5
CDR3nt: TGTGCCAGCACCCAGACTAGCGGACAAGAGACCCAGTACTTC
CDR3aa: CASTQTSGQETQYF

j_gene: TRBJ2-4
d_gene: .
abundance: .
v_gene: TRBV2
CDR3nt: TGTGCCAGCATGTACTACTCCGGACTGAAAAACATTCAGTACTTC
CDR3aa: CASMYYSGLKNIQYF

j_gene: TRBJ2-7
d_gene: .
abundance: .
v_gene: TRBV4-1
CDR3nt: TGCGCCAGCAGCCACTCTCAAGGGCCGGACTCCTACGAGCAGTACTTC
CDR3aa: CASSHSQGPDSYEQYF

j_gene: TRBJ2-7
d_gene: .
abundance: .
v_gene: TRBV6-2/TRBV6-3
CDR3nt: TGTGCCAGCAGTTACCAAGGATTCCCTAACGAGCAGTACTTC
CDR3aa: CASSYQGFPNEQYF

j_gene: TRBJ2-5
d_gene: .
abundance: .
v_gene: TRBV12-3/TRBV12-4
CDR3nt: TGTGTCAGCAGTTTTATGAGGTCTGGGGAGACCCAGTACTTC
CDR3aa: CVSSFMRSGETQYF

j_gene: TRBJ1-4
d_gene: TRBD1
abundance: .
v_gene: TRBV13
CDR3nt: TGTGCCAGCAGCTCCGGACAGGGGCGGGGTGAAAAACTGTTTTTT
CDR3aa: CASSSGQGRGEKLFF

j_gene: TRBJ2-2
d_gene: .
abundance: .
v_gene: TRBV9
CDR3nt: TGTGCCAGCAGCGTAAAGGCTGGGGAGCTGTTTTTT
CDR3aa: CASSVKAGELFF

j_gene: TRBJ1-4
d_gene: TRBD1
abundance: .
v_gene: TRBV5-6
CDR3nt: TGTGCCAGCAGCGTAAATCCAGGGGGGGCTGAAAAACTGTTTTTT
CDR3aa: CASSVNPGGAEKLFF

j_gene: TRBJ1-5
d_gene: .
abundance: .
v_gene: TRBV10-3
CDR3nt: TGTGCCATCAGTGACGGGTATAGCAATCAGCCCCAGCATTTT
CDR3aa: CAISDGYSNQPQHF

j_gene: TRBJ2-7
d_gene: TRBD2
abundance: .
v_gene: TRBV6-2/TRBV6-3
CDR3nt: TGTGCCAGCAGTGAGACTAGCGGGGGTGCAATGTACGAGCAGTACTTC
CDR3aa: CASSETSGGAMYEQYF

j_gene: TRBJ2-4
d_gene: .
abundance: .
v_gene: TRBV7-2
CDR3nt: TGTGCCAGCAGCTTACCGGGGGTAGCCAAAAACATTCAGTACTTC
CDR3aa: CASSLPGVAKNIQYF

j_gene: TRBJ1-2
d_gene: .
abundance: .
v_gene: TRBV18
CDR3nt: TGTGCCAGCTCACCGTCTGGCAGGGGATCCCGGGGCGATGGCTACACCTTC
CDR3aa: CASSPSGRGSRGDGYTF

j_gene: TRBJ1-1
d_gene: TRBD1
abundance: .
v_gene: TRBV3-1
CDR3nt: TGTGCCAGCAGCCAGGGACAGGGGAACACTGAAGCTTTCTTT
CDR3aa: CASSQGQGNTEAFF

j_gene: TRBJ2-1
d_gene: TRBD2
abundance: .
v_gene: TRBV7-8
CDR3nt: TGTGCCAGCAGCTGGGCTTCGGGGGGGGCCTACAATGAGCAGTTCTTC
CDR3aa: CASSWASGGAYNEQFF

j_gene: TRBJ2-7
d_gene: .
abundance: .
v_gene: TRBV4-3
CDR3nt: TGCGCCAGCAGCCAAGATCTCGGCAGGGACGAGCAGTACTTC
CDR3aa: CASSQDLGRDEQYF

j_gene: TRBJ2-7
d_gene: .
abundance: few
v_gene: TRBV11-3
CDR3nt: TGTGCCAGCAGTAAGAACGGGGAGCAGTACTTC
CDR3aa: CASSKNGEQYF

j_gene: TRBJ1-5
d_gene: .
abundance: .
v_gene: TRBV6-5
CDR3nt: TGTGCCAGCAGCCCCAGTCGCAATCAGCCCCAGCATTTT
CDR3aa: CASSPSRNQPQHF

j_gene: TRBJ2-1
d_gene: .
abundance: .
v_gene: TRBV9
CDR3nt: TGTGCCAGCAGCGTTGGGCTCGGGGGTCCCCTACATGAGCAGTTCTTC
CDR3aa: CASSVGLGGPLHEQFF

j_gene: TRBJ1-3
d_gene: .
abundance: .
v_gene: TRBV20-1
CDR3nt: TGCAGTGCTACAAAGGACAACTCTGGAAACACCATATATTTT
CDR3aa: CSATKDNSGNTIYF

j_gene: TRBJ2-3
d_gene: .
abundance: .
v_gene: TRBV5-6
CDR3nt: TGTGCCAGCAGCTTGGCGGGACCCCAGGGGTTCACAGATACGCAGTATTTT
CDR3aa: CASSLAGPQGFTDTQYF

j_gene: TRBJ1-5
d_gene: .
abundance: .
v_gene: TRBV4-3
CDR3nt: TGCGCCAGCAGCCACGTCCGGGCGCCCAATCAGCCCCAGCATTTT
CDR3aa: CASSHVRAPNQPQHF

j_gene: TRBJ2-2
d_gene: .
abundance: .
v_gene: TRBV6-2/TRBV6-3
CDR3nt: TGTGCCAGCAGTTACTCTTCCTTGCAACCGGAACTGGGGGAGCTGTTTTTT
CDR3aa: CASSYSSLQPELGELFF

j_gene: TRBJ2-3
d_gene: TRBD2
abundance: .
v_gene: TRBV7-8
CDR3nt: TGTGCCAGCAGCGAACGACTAGCGGGGAGATTATTGCAGTATTTT
CDR3aa: CASSERLAGRLLQYF

j_gene: TRBJ2-7
d_gene: .
abundance: .
v_gene: TRBV28
CDR3nt: TGTGCCAGCTACCCTGGCGGGGGCATTTTAGAGCAGTACTTC
CDR3aa: CASYPGGGILEQYF

j_gene: TRBJ2-3
d_gene: TRBD2
abundance: few
v_gene: TRBV7-2
CDR3nt: TGTGCCAGCAGCTTCCCCCCGGCCCTAGCGGGGGGCACAGATACGCAGTATTTT
CDR3aa: CASSFPPALAGGTDTQYF

j_gene: TRBJ2-3
d_gene: TRBD2
abundance: few
v_gene: TRBV11-2
CDR3nt: TGTGCCAGCAGCTCAACCGGGACTAGCGGGGATACGCAGTATTTT
CDR3aa: CASSSTGTSGDTQYF

j_gene: TRBJ1-4
d_gene: .
abundance: .
v_gene: TRBV5-1
CDR3nt: TGCGCCAGCAGCCCCACCGGGACATCGTATGAAAAACTGTTTTTT
CDR3aa: CASSPTGTSYEKLFF

j_gene: TRBJ2-7
d_gene: .
abundance: .
v_gene: TRBV10-3
CDR3nt: TGTGCCACCGCAGAGGACGAGCAGTACTTC
CDR3aa: CATAEDEQYF

j_gene: TRBJ2-1
d_gene: TRBD2
abundance: .
v_gene: TRBV27
CDR3nt: TGTGCCAGCAGTTGGGGGCTAGCGGGGTATAATGAGCAGTTCTTC
CDR3aa: CASSWGLAGYNEQFF

j_gene: TRBJ2-7
d_gene: TRBD1
abundance: .
v_gene: TRBV7-2
CDR3nt: TGTGCCAGCAGCCCGGGACAGGCGACCTACGAGCAGTACTTC
CDR3aa: CASSPGQATYEQYF

j_gene: TRBJ2-1
d_gene: .
abundance: .
v_gene: TRBV7-9
CDR3nt: TGTGCCAGCAGCGCAGGACCCGGCAATGAGCAGTTCTTC
CDR3aa: CASSAGPGNEQFF

j_gene: TRBJ2-1
d_gene: TRBD1
abundance: .
v_gene: TRBV20-1
CDR3nt: TGCAGTGCCCCGGGACAGTACCGTCGGAATGAGCAGTTCTTC
CDR3aa: CSAPGQYRRNEQFF

j_gene: TRBJ2-4
d_gene: TRBD1
abundance: .
v_gene: TRBV20-1
CDR3nt: TGCAGTGCTACAATTCGGGACAGGTCTACGATGCAGTACTTC
CDR3aa: CSATIRDRSTMQYF

j_gene: TRBJ1-1
d_gene: .
abundance: .
v_gene: TRBV9
CDR3nt: TGTGCCAGCAGCCCAGTCTTAGAGCCCAACACTGAAGCTTTCTTT
CDR3aa: CASSPVLEPNTEAFF

j_gene: TRBJ2-7
d_gene: TRBD2
abundance: once
v_gene: TRBV6-5
CDR3nt: TGTGCCAGCAGTTACAGGTCTAGCGGGGGCTACGAGCAGTACTTC
CDR3aa: CASSYRSSGGYEQYF

j_gene: TRBJ2-7
d_gene: TRBD1
abundance: .
v_gene: TRBV9
CDR3nt: TGTGCCAGCAGCGCCCTAGGGGGACAGGCACACTACGAGCAGTACTTC
CDR3aa: CASSALGGQAHYEQYF

j_gene: TRBJ2-5
d_gene: .
abundance: .
v_gene: TRBV7-6
CDR3nt: TGTGCCAGCAGCTTCCTTGAGGGCACCCTCCAAGAGACCCAGTACTTC
CDR3aa: CASSFLEGTLQETQYF

j_gene: TRBJ1-2
d_gene: .
abundance: .
v_gene: TRBV29-1
CDR3nt: TGCAGCGTTGAAGATAGGGGGAAGCCGGATGGCTACACCTTC
CDR3aa: CSVEDRGKPDGYTF

j_gene: TRBJ2-3
d_gene: TRBD1
abundance: .
v_gene: TRBV28
CDR3nt: TGTGCCAGCAGAGCTGACCGGACAGGGTGGACAGATACGCAGTATTTT
CDR3aa: CASRADRTGWTDTQYF

j_gene: TRBJ2-7
d_gene: TRBD1
abundance: once
v_gene: TRBV9
CDR3nt: TGTGCCAGCAGCCCTTGGGACAGGGAATACGAGCAGTACTTC
CDR3aa: CASSPWDREYEQYF

j_gene: TRBJ1-5
d_gene: .
abundance: .
v_gene: TRBV6-2/TRBV6-3
CDR3nt: TGTGCCAGCAGTTACGACCCGAAGCAGCCCCAGCATTTT
CDR3aa: CASSYDPKQPQHF

j_gene: TRBJ2-5
d_gene: .
abundance: few
v_gene: TRBV4-3
CDR3nt: TGCGCCAGCAGCCAAGATTTGGACGGGGGCAAAGAGACCCAGTACTTC
CDR3aa: CASSQDLDGGKETQYF

j_gene: TRBJ2-7
d_gene: .
abundance: .
v_gene: TRBV12-3/TRBV12-4
CDR3nt: TGTGCCAGCAGTCCTACGGACAGATACTACGAGCAGTACTTC
CDR3aa: CASSPTDRYYEQYF

j_gene: TRBJ1-2
d_gene: .
abundance: .
v_gene: TRBV4-3
CDR3nt: TGCGCCAGCAGCCAAGTGATGGACACAACCTATGGCTACACCTTC
CDR3aa: CASSQVMDTTYGYTF

j_gene: TRBJ1-1
d_gene: .
abundance: .
v_gene: TRBV7-9
CDR3nt: TGTGCCAGCAGCTTAGCGTGGGTTGGGTCACGCGATCGGGCTTTCTTT
CDR3aa: CASSLAWVGSRDRAFF

j_gene: TRBJ1-5
d_gene: .
abundance: .
v_gene: TRBV2
CDR3nt: TGTGCCAGCAGTGAGTTAGGCAGTGTGCTATATAGCAATCAGCCCCAGCATTTT
CDR3aa: CASSELGSVLYSNQPQHF

j_gene: TRBJ2-2
d_gene: .
abundance: .
v_gene: TRBV12-3/TRBV12-4
CDR3nt: TGTGCCAGCAGTTTATGGCAGGAGTTCGCGAACACCGGGGAGCTGTTTTTT
CDR3aa: CASSLWQEFANTGELFF